This is a list of T cell receptor beta chains from one sample in a study of blood T cell repertoires in COVID-19. The method was immunoSEQ multiplex PCR; TCRdb's version includes in-frame clones alone and lacks a portion of them. Of about 200,000 clones in the sample, 85% to 90% were seen once. Sequencing was performed on peripheral blood. Receptors originate from a woman between 65 and 79 years old with acute or convalescent COVID-19. CDR3s include the opening cysteine and the closing phenylalanine or tryptophan. Each record gives: clone size, D gene, J gene, V gene, CDR3 DNA, CDR3 protein. A D gene is named only where the DNA matches it firmly. Size values are once, few and many counts, or a class for expanded clones, and some rows have none.

. | TRBD1 | TRBJ2-7 | TRBV28 | TGTGCCAGCAGTTTCCCCGCAGGGGGCGACTACGAGCAGTACTTC | CASSFPAGGDYEQYF
once | TRBD2 | TRBJ2-1 | TRBV12-3/TRBV12-4 | TGTGCCAGCGGACGAGCGGGAGCCAGTGAGCAGTTCTTC | CASGRAGASEQFF
. | . | TRBJ2-5 | TRBV18 | TGTGCCAGCTCACCCTTGGCCGAGGTCCAAGAGACCCAGTACTTC | CASSPLAEVQETQYF
few | . | TRBJ2-7 | TRBV11-2 | TGTGCCAGCAGTTCCGCCGTGAGGGCCGAGCAGTACTTC | CASSSAVRAEQYF
. | TRBD1 | TRBJ2-7 | TRBV2 | TGTGCCAGCAGTGGACAGGGGGTAGAATACGAGCAGTACTTC | CASSGQGVEYEQYF
. | . | TRBJ2-7 | TRBV11-2 | TGTGCCACCGTTGAGCGGTCTGCCTACGAGCAGTACTTC | CATVERSAYEQYF
. | . | TRBJ2-7 | TRBV28 | TGTGCCAGCACCACCCCCGGGACAAGTGACGAGCAGTACTTC | CASTTPGTSDEQYF
. | . | TRBJ1-2 | TRBV5-1 | TGCGCCAGCAGCTTGGAAGGACTTGAGGGCTACACCTTC | CASSLEGLEGYTF
. | . | TRBJ1-1 | TRBV5-1 | TGCGCCAGCAGCTTGGCCGTAGGGCCAGGGGCGTTCACTGAAGCTTTCTTT | CASSLAVGPGAFTEAFF
few | TRBD2 | TRBJ2-5 | TRBV2 | TGTGCCAGCAGTGGTATGGGACTAGCGGGAGTGGAGACCCAGTACTTC | CASSGMGLAGVETQYF